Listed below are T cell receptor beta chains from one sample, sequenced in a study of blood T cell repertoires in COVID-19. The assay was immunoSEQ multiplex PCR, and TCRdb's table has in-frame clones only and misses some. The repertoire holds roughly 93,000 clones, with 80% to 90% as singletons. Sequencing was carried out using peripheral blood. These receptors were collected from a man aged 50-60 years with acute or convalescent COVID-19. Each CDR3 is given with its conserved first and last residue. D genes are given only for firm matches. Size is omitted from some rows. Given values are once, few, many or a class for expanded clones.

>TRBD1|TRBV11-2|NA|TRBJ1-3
TGTGCCAGCAGCCTGGACAGGCTAGGAAACACCATATATTTT
CASSLDRLGNTIYF
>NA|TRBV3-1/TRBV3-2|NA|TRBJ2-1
TGTGCCAGCAGCCCGGACAGTGGCAATTTCAATGAGCAGTTCTTC
CASSPDSGNFNEQFF
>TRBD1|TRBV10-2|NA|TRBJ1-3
TGCGCCAGCAGGACAGGGGGCGGAAACACCATATATTTT
CASRTGGGNTIYF
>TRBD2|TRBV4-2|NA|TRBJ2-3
TGTGCCAGCAGCCGGGGAGGGGCGGGGGGTAGCACAGATACGCAGTATTTT
CASSRGGAGGSTDTQYF
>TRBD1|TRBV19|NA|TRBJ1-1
TGTGCCAGCAAACTAGAACAGGGGTGGGCGGCTGAAGCTTTCTTT
CASKLEQGWAAEAFF
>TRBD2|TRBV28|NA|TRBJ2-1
TGTGCCCGCCGGGGCGGGGGGGCCGGTGTACACAATGAGCAGTTCTTC
CARRGGGAGVHNEQFF
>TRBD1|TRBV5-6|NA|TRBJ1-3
TGTGCCAGCAGCTCCAGGGGGCGCGGAAACACCATATATTTT
CASSSRGRGNTIYF
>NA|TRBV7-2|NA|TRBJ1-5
TGTGCCAGCAGCTTAGGTCTCAGTGATAATCAGCCCCAGCATTTT
CASSLGLSDNQPQHF
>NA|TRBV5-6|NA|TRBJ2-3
TGTGCCAGCAGCTTATTCCTGAGGACAGATACGCAGTATTTT
CASSLFLRTDTQYF
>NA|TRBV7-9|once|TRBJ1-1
TGTGCCAGCAGCTTCACAGGGATCGAGAGTGCTTTCTTT
CASSFTGIESAFF
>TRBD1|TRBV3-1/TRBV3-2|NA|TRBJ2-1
TGTGCCAGCAGCCAAGATGTCCCAGGGGGCTTTGATGGTGAGCAGTTCTTC
CASSQDVPGGFDGEQFF
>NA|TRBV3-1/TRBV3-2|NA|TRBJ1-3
TGTGCCAGCAGCCAAGGGGCGCGAAACACCATATATTTT
CASSQGARNTIYF
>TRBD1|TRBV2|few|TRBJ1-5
TGTGCCAGCAGTGGGGACAGGGGCATGAGCAATCAGCCCCAGCATTTT
CASSGDRGMSNQPQHF
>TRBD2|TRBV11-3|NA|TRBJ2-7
TGTGCCAGCAGTCCGGGACTAGGTTACGAGCAGTACTTC
CASSPGLGYEQYF
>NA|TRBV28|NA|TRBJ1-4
TGTGCCAGCAGTTTTCAGGCCCCGAAAAATGAAAAACTGTTTTTT
CASSFQAPKNEKLFF
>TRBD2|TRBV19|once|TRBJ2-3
TGTGCCAGTAGTAATCCGGGACTAGCGGGGAGCACAGATACGCAGTATTTT
CASSNPGLAGSTDTQYF
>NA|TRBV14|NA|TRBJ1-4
TGTGCCAGCAGCCAAGAGGAGGGAGTTAATGAAAAACTGTTTTTT
CASSQEEGVNEKLFF
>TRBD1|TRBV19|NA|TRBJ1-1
TGTGCCAGTAGTATTACGGGGACAGCAAACACTGAAGCTTTCTTT
CASSITGTANTEAFF
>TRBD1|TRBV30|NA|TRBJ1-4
TGTGCCTGGAGTACCTGGACAGGGGGAATCGAAAAACTGTTTTTT
CAWSTWTGGIEKLFF
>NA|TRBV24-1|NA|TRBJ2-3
TGTGCCACCAGTGGGGCGGGCGGCACAGATACGCAGTATTTT
CATSGAGGTDTQYF
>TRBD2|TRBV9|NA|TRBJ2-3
TGTGCCAGCAGCGCGATGGGACTAGCGGGGGGGGGCACAGATACGCAGTATTTT
CASSAMGLAGGGTDTQYF
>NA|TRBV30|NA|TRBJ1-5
TGTGCCTGGAGTGTGAAGGAGTCCCAGCATTTT
CAWSVKESQHF
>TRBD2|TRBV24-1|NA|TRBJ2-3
TGTGCCACCAGTGATTATGGGCGGGGGGGGTCAGATACGCAGTATTTT
CATSDYGRGGSDTQYF
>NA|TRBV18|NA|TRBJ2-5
TGTGCCAGCTCACCAGTGGGGCCCCAAGAGACCCAGTACTTC
CASSPVGPQETQYF
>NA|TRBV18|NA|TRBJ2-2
TGTGCCAGCTCACCCCAGGGTACCGGGGAGCTGTTTTTT
CASSPQGTGELFF
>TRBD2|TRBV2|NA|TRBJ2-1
TGTGCCAGCAGAGCGGGGGGGCCTCGTGAGCAGTTCTTC
CASRAGGPREQFF
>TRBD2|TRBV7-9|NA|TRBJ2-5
TGTGCCAGCAGCTGGGCTAGCGGGGGGGCTGGAGAGACCCAGTACTTC
CASSWASGGAGETQYF
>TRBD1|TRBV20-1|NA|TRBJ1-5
TGCAGTGCTAGTGAGGGGGCTGGCAATCAGCCCCAGCATTTT
CSASEGAGNQPQHF
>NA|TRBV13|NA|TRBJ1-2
TGTGCCAGCAGCTTTCGAGACAGATTAATTAACTATGGCTACACCTTC
CASSFRDRLINYGYTF
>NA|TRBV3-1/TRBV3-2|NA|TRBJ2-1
TGTGCCAGCAGCCAAGATTGGGGGGGCCGTGGTGAGCAGTTCTTC
CASSQDWGGRGEQFF
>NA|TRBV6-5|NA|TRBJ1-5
TGTGCCAGCAGCCACCCTCGGGGGCCCCAGCATTTT
CASSHPRGPQHF
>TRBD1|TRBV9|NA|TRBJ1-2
TGTGCCAGCAGCGCTCAACAGGGGGCATCTGGCTACACCTTC
CASSAQQGASGYTF
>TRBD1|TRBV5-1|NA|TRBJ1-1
TGCGCCAGCAGCTCTAGGACAGGGACGAACACTGAAGCTTTCTTT
CASSSRTGTNTEAFF
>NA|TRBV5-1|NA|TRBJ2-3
TGCGCCAGCAGCCGAGGACAGTTCTCTAGCACAGATACGCAGTATTTT
CASSRGQFSSTDTQYF
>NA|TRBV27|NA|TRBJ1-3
TGTGCCAGCAGTTTATCAGGGGGAGGAAACACCATATATTTT
CASSLSGGGNTIYF
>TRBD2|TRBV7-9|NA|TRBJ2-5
TGTGCCAGCAGCTTAGTACGCGGGGGGCAAGAGACCCAGTACTTC
CASSLVRGGQETQYF
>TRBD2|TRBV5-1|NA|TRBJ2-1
TGCGCCAGCAGCTTCGAAGCGGGGGTTGTATCCTACAATGAGCAGTTCTTC
CASSFEAGVVSYNEQFF
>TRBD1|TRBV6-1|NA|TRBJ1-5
TGTGCCAGCAGTGAAGGGCTGACAGGGAATCAGCCCCAGCATTTT
CASSEGLTGNQPQHF
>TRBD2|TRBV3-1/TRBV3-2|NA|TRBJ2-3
TGTGCCAGCAGCCAGGGGGGGTATTTGGATACGCAGTATTTT
CASSQGGYLDTQYF
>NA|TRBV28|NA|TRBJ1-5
TGTGCCAGCAATCTCTTGGGGGCGGCTAATAGCAATCAGCCCCAGCATTTT
CASNLLGAANSNQPQHF
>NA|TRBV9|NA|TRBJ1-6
TGTGCCAGCAGGGAGGGGCTGAATAATTCACCCCTCCACTTT
CASREGLNNSPLHF
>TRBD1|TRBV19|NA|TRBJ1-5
TGTGCCAGTAGGGATAACAGGGGGGTTAGCAATCAGCCCCAGCATTTT
CASRDNRGVSNQPQHF
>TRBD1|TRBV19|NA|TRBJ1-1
TGTGCCAGTAGACTACAGGGGGCCGCTGAAGCTTTCTTT
CASRLQGAAEAFF
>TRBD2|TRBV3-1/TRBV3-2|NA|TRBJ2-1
TGTGCCAGCAGCCACCCGGGGGGGCCGCAGTTCTTC
CASSHPGGPQFF
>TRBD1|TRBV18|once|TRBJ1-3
TGTGCCAGCTCCCTTTCCTCCCCGGGACAGGCAACAGTTCGAAACACCATATATTTT
CASSLSSPGQATVRNTIYF
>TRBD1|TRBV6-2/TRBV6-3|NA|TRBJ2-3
TGTGCCAGCAGTTACGACAGGGTAACAGATACGCAGTATTTT
CASSYDRVTDTQYF
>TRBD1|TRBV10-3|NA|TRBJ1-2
TGTGCCGGACACCCGGGACAGGGGACCTTAGCTAACTATGGCTACACCTTC
CAGHPGQGTLANYGYTF
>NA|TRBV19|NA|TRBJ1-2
TGTGCCAGTAGTAGCCGGGACACGCTCTATGGCTACACCTTC
CASSSRDTLYGYTF
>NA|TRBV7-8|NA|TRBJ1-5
TGTGCCAGCAGCTTAGTAGCCGGACAGACACTTCATCAGCCCCAGCATTTT
CASSLVAGQTLHQPQHF